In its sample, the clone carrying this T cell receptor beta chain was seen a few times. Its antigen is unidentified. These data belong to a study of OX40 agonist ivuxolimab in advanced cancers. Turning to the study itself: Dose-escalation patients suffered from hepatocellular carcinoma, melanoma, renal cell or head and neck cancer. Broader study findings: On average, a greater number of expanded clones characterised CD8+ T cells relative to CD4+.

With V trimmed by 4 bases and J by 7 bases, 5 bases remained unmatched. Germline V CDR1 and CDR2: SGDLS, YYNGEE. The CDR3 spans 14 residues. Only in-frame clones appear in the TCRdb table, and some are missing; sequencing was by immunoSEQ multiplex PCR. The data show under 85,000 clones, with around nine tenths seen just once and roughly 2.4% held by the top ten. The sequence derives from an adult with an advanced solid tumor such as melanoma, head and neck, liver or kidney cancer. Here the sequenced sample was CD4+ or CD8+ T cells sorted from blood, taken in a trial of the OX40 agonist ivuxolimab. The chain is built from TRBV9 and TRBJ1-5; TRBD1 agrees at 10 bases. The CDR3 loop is CASSPGQGGQPQHF. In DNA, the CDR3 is TGTGCCAGCAGCCCCGGACAGGGGGGACAGCCCCAGCATTTT.